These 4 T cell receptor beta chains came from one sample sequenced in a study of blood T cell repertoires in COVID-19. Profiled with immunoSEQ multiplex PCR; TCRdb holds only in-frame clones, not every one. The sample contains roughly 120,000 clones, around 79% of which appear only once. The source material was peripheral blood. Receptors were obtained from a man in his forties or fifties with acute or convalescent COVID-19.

DNA of the CDR3: TGTGCCACCAGTGATTTTGGTGACAGGGGCTACGAGCAGTACTTC. Encoded protein: CATSDFGDRGYEQYF. The V and J genes are TRBV24-1 and TRBJ2-7, with 8 bases fitting TRBD1. V lost 1 base and J lost 3; bases outside the gene matches: 4. CDR1 is KGHDR and CDR2 is SFDVKD in the germline V gene. CDR3 size: 15 residues.

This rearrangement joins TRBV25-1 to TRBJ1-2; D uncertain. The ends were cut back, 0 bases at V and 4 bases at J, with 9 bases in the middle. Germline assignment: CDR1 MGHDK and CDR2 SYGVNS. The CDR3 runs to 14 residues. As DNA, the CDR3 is TGTGCCAGCAGTGAATATGGAGGTAGCTATGGCTACACCTTC. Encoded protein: CASSEYGGSYGYTF.

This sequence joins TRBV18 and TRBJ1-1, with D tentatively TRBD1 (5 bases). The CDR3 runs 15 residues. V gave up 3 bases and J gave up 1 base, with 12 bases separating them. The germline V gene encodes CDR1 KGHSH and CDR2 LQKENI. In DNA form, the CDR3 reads TGTGCCAGCTCACCCATGGGGGGACGGAACACTGAAGCTTTCTTT. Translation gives CASSPMGGRNTEAFF.

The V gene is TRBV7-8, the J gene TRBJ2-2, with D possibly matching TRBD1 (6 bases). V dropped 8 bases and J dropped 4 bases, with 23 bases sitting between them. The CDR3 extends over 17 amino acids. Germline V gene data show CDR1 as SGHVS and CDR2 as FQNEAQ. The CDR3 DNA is TGTGCCAGCGCCCTTATTTGGGGGCCCTTATCCACCGGGGAGCTGTTTTTT. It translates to CASALIWGPLSTGELFF. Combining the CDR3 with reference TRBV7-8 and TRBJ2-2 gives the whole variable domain GAGVSQSPRYKVAKRGQDVALRCDPISGHVSLFWYQQALGQGPEFLTYFQNEAQLDKSGLPSDRFFAERPEGSVSTLKIQRTQQEDSAVYLCASALIWGPLSTGELFFGEGSRLTVL.